This TCR beta chain was recovered during a study of technical replicates of blood from several donors. This clone was recorded only once. Assay: immunoSEQ multiplex PCR; the TCRdb copy retains only in-frame clones and omits some. The data contain tens of thousands of clones, 90% of them singletons. With 9 bases clipped from V and 0 bases from J, the junction kept 3 bases outside the gene matches. The CDR3 loop spans 14 amino acids. CDR1 and CDR2 from the germline V gene are LNHDA and SQIVND (reference sequence). The receptor was isolated from a human donor in good health. Some clones in this sample may be carry-over from other donors' samples. V gene TRBV19 combines with J gene TRBJ2-2, with 8 positions matching TRBD1. The sample was PBMCs. In DNA, the CDR3 is TGTGCCAGACCGGGACAGGCGAACACCGGGGAGCTGTTTTTT. Protein sequence: CARPGQANTGELFF.